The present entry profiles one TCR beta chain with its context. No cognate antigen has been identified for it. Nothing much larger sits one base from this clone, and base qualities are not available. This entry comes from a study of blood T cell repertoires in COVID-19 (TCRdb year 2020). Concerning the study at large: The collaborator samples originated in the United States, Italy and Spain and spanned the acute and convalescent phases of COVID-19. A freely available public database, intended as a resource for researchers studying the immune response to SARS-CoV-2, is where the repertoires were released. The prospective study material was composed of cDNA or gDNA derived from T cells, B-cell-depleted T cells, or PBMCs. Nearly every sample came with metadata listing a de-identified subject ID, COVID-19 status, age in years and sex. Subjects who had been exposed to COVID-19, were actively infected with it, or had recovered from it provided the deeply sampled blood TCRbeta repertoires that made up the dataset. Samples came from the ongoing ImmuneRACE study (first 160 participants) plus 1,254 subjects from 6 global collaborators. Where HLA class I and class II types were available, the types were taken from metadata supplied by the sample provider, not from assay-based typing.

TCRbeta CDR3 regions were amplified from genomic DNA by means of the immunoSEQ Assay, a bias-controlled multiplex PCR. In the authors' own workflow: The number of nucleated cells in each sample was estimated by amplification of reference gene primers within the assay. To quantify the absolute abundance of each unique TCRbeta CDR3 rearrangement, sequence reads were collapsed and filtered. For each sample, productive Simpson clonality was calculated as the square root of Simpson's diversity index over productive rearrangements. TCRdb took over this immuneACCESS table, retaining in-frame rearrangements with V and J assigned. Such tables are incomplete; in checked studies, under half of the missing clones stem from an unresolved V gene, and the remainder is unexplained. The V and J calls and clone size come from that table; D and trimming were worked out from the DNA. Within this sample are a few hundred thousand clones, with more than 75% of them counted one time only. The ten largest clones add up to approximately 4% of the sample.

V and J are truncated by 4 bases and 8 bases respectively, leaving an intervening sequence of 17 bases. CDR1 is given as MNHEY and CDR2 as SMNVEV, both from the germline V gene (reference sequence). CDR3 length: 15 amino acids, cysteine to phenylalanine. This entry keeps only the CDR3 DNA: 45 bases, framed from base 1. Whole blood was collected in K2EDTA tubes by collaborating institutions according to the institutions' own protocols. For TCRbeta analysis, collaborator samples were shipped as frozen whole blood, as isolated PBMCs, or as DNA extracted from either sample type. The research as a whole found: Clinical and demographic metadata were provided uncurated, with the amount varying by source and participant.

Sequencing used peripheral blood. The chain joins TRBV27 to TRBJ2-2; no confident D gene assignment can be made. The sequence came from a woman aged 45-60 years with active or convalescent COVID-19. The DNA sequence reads TGTGCCAGCAGTTATCAGCGCCTCGGTATGGGGGAGCTGTTTTTT. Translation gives CASSYQRLGMGELFF.